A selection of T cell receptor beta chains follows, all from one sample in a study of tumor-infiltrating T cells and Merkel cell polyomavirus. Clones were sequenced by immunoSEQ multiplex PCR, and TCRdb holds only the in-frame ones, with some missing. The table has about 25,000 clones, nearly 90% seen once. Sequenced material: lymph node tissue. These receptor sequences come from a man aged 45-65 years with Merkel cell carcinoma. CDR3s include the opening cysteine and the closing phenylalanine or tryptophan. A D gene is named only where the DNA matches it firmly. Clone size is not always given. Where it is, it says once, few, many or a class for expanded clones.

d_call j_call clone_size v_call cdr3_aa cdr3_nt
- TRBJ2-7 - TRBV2 CASSDLSPSGFGYEQYF TGTGCCAGCAGTGACCTTTCCCCCTCAGGGTTCGGGTACGAGCAGTACTTC
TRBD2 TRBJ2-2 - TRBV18 CASSLGTSGANTGELFF TGTGCCAGCTCACTTGGGACTAGCGGGGCGAACACCGGGGAGCTGTTTTTT
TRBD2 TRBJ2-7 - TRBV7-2 CASSLTSGVYEQYF TGTGCCAGCAGCCTTACTAGCGGGGTCTACGAGCAGTACTTC
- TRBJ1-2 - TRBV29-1 CSVEVLQGYGYTF TGCAGCGTTGAAGTCCTACAGGGCTATGGCTACACCTTC
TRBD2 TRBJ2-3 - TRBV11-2 CASSLVLADTDTQYF TGTGCCAGCAGCTTGGTACTAGCGGACACAGATACGCAGTATTTT
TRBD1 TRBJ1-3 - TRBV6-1 CASSETGAGNTIYF TGTGCCAGCAGTGAAACAGGGGCAGGAAACACCATATATTTT
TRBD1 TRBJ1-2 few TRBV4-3 CASSQDASGTGMYGYTF TGCGCCAGCAGCCAAGATGCGTCCGGGACAGGGATGTATGGCTACACCTTC
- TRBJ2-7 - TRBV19 CASSRGSYEQYF TGTGCCAGTAGTAGAGGGAGCTACGAGCAGTACTTC
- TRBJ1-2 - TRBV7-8 CASSPKTGSIGYTF TGTGCCAGCAGCCCTAAGACAGGTTCGATCGGCTACACCTTC
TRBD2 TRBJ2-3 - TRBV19 CASSIGLARSTDTQYF TGTGCCAGTAGTATAGGACTAGCCCGTAGCACAGATACGCAGTATTTT
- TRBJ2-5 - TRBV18 CASSPYGTLFRETQYF TGTGCCAGCTCACCATACGGGACACTCTTTCGGGAGACCCAGTACTTC
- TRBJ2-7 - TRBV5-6 CASSLSLYEQYF TGTGCCAGCAGCTTGAGCCTCTACGAGCAGTACTTC
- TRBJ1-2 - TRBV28 CASKGAERLSNYGYTF TGTGCCAGCAAAGGGGCGGAGAGGTTGTCTAACTATGGCTACACCTTC
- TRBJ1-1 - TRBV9 CASSPAPFGGRGTEAFF TGTGCCAGCAGCCCGGCACCATTCGGGGGACGGGGCACTGAAGCTTTCTTT
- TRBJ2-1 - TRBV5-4 CASSSPGPSNNEQFF TGTGCCAGCAGCTCGCCGGGTCCCAGCAACAATGAGCAGTTCTTC
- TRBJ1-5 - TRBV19 CASGLASYSNQPQHF TGTGCCTCAGGCCTGGCTTCCTATAGCAATCAGCCCCAGCATTTT
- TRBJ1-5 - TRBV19 CASSQGYSNQPQHF TGTGCCAGTAGCCAGGGGTATAGCAATCAGCCCCAGCATTTT
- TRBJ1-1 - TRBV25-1 CASSHGRNTEAFF TGTGCCAGCAGTCATGGGAGGAACACTGAAGCTTTCTTT
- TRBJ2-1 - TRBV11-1 CASRGFGVSYNEQFF TGTGCCAGCAGAGGTTTCGGGGTCTCCTACAATGAGCAGTTCTTC
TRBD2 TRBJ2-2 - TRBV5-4 CASSLVTSGHTGELFF TGTGCCAGCAGCTTGGTGACTAGCGGTCACACCGGGGAGCTGTTTTTT
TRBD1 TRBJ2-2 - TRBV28 CASSPRHTGVNTGELFF TGTGCCAGCAGTCCACGTCACACAGGGGTTAACACCGGGGAGCTGTTTTTT
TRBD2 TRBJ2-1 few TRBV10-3 CAISESGAGVGNEQFF TGTGCCATCAGTGAGTCGGGAGCGGGAGTGGGAAATGAGCAGTTCTTC
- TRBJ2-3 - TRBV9 CASSVVGSNPQYF TGTGCCAGCAGCGTAGTGGGCAGCAATCCGCAGTATTTT
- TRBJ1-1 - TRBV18 CASSPQQETTEAFF TGTGCCAGCTCACCACAGCAGGAAACCACTGAAGCTTTCTTT
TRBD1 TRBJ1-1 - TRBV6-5 CASCRTGLNTEAFF TGTGCCAGCTGTCGGACAGGATTGAACACTGAAGCTTTCTTT
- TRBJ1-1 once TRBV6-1 CASSEGSLNTEAFF TGTGCCAGCAGTGAGGGCAGCTTGAACACTGAAGCTTTCTTT
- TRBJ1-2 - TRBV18 CASSPPEPTGANYGYTF TGTGCCAGCTCACCACCTGAACCGACAGGAGCTAACTATGGCTACACCTTC
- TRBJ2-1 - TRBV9 CASSVAGVSYNEQFF TGTGCCAGCAGCGTAGCGGGAGTATCCTACAATGAGCAGTTCTTC
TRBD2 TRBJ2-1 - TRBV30 CAWRSSGGLSSYNEQFF TGTGCCTGGAGGTCCAGCGGGGGCCTGTCCTCCTACAATGAGCAGTTCTTC
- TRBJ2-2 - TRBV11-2 CASSRGIGSQDTGELFF TGTGCCAGCAGCCGCGGGATCGGGAGTCAGGACACCGGGGAGCTGTTTTTT
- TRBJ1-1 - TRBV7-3 CASSGGAGNTEAFF TGTGCCAGCAGCGGTGGTGCAGGGAACACTGAAGCTTTCTTT
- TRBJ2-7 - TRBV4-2 CASSQAGDEQYF TGTGCCAGCAGCCAGGCAGGGGACGAGCAGTACTTC
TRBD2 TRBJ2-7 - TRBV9 CASSPRSGSSYEQYF TGTGCCAGCAGCCCCCGAAGCGGGAGCTCCTACGAGCAGTACTTC
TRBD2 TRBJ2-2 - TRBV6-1 CASSVTSGPGELFF TGTGCCAGCAGTGTCACTAGCGGTCCCGGGGAGCTGTTTTTT
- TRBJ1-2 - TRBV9 CASSVDSAYGYTF TGTGCCAGCAGCGTAGATAGCGCCTATGGCTACACCTTC
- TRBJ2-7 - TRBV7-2 CASSLKGLSGGELYEQYF TGTGCCAGCAGCTTAAAAGGGCTGAGCGGCGGGGAACTTTACGAGCAGTACTTC
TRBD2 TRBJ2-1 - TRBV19 CASSSRSGGYNEQFF TGTGCCAGTAGTAGCCGGAGCGGGGGGTACAATGAGCAGTTCTTC
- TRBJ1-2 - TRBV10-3 CAISEGGLYGYTF TGTGCCATCAGTGAAGGGGGTCTCTATGGCTACACCTTC
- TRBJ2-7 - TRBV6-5 CASSYSMGGRDEQYF TGTGCCAGCAGTTACTCGATGGGGGGTCGGGACGAGCAGTACTTC
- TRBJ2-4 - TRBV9 CASSGAMSKNIQYF TGTGCCAGCAGCGGGGCCATGTCTAAAAACATTCAGTACTTC
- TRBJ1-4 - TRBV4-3 CASSQEGQAPYEKLFF TGCGCCAGCAGCCAAGAGGGCCAGGCCCCCTATGAAAAACTGTTTTTT
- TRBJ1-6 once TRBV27 CASRPTVINSPLHF TGTGCCAGCAGGCCTACAGTTATTAATTCACCCCTCCACTTT
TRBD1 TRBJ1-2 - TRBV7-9 CASSLGGSPGQGARGYTF TGTGCCAGCAGCTTAGGCGGTTCACCGGGACAGGGGGCGCGGGGCTACACCTTC
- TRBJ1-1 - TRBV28 CASSSGGPNTEAFF TGTGCCAGCAGTTCCGGGGGACCGAACACTGAAGCTTTCTTT
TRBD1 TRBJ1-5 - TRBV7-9 CASSDGQGGYSNQPQHF TGTGCCAGCAGCGACGGACAGGGGGGATATAGCAATCAGCCCCAGCATTTT
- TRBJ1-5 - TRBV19 CASSIERGHAQPQHF TGTGCCAGTAGTATAGAGCGGGGGCATGCTCAGCCCCAGCATTTT